This T cell receptor beta chain was obtained from a study of CD8 T cells in ankylosing spondylitis. Overall study results and limits: Disease-associated clones were reportedly significantly overrepresented in matched ankylosing spondylitis synovial fluid. Within ankylosing spondylitis blood, a TCR beta motif made up of seven to nine highly homologous variants appeared to be characteristic.

As to this clonotype: Its antigen remains unidentified.

A single record per CDR3 protein comes from TCRdb applying MiXCR to the 5' RACE reads. The sample gives roughly 130,000 distinct CDR3 sequences, roughly 8.8% of which show up once; roughly 7.2% is in the top ten. Germline V gene sequence: CDR1 LGHNA, CDR2 YSLEER. The CDR3 is made up of 15 amino acids. With V trimmed by 0 bases and J by 5 bases, 5 bases remained unmatched. Sample: synovial fluid, either unsorted or a sorted T cell fraction (not recorded which). This receptor was identified in a male donor with ankylosing spondylitis. The V gene is TRBV4-3, the J gene TRBJ2-3, with 7 bases aligning to TRBD2. The chain's CDR3 is CASSQDGLEGDTQYF. CDR3 sequence (DNA): TGCGCCAGCAGCCAAGATGGACTAGAGGGAGATACGCAGTATTTT.